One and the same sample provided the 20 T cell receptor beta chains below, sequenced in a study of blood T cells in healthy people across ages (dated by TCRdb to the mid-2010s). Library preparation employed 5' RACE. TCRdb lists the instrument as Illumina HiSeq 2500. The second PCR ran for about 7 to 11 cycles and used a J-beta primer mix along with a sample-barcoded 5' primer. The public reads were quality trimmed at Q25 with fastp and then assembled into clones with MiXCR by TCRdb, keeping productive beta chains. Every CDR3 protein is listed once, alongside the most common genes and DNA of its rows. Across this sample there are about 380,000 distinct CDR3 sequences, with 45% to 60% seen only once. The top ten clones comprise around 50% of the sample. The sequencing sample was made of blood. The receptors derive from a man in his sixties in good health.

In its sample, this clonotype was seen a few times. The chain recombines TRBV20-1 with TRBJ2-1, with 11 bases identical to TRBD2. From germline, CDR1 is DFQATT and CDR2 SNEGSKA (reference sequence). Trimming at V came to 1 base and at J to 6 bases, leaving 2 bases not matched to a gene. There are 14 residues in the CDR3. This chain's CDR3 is CSARGLAGGNEQFF. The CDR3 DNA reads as TGCAGTGCTAGAGGCCTAGCGGGAGGCAATGAGCAGTTCTTC.

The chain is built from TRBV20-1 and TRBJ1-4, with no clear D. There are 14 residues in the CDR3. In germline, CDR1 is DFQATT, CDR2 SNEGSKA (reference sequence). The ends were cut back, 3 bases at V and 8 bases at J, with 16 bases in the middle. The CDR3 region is CSASSVTEWEKLFF. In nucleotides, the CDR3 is TGCAGTGCTAGCTCTGTTACGGAGTGGGAAAAACTGTTTTTT.

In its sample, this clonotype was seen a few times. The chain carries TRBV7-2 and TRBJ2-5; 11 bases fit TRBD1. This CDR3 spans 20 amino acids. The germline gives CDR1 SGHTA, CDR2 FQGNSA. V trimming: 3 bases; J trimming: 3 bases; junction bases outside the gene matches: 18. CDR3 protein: CASSFILSRAPGQGEETQYF. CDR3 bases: TGTGCCAGCAGCTTCATCTTGTCACGCGCCCCGGGACAGGGGGAAGAGACCCAGTACTTC.

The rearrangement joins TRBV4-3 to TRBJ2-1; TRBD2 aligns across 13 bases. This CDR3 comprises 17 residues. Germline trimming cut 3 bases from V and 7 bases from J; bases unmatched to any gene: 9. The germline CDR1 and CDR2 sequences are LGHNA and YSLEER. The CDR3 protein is CASSQDPGTSGKNEQFF. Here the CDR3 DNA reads TGCGCCAGCAGCCAGGATCCGGGGACTAGCGGGAAAAATGAGCAGTTCTTC.

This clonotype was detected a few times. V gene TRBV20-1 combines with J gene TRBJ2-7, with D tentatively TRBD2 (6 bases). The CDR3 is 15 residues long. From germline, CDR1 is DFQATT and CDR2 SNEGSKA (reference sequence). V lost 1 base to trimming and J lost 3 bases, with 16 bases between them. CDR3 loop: CSARGGDSRIYEQYF. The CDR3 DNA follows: TGCAGTGCTAGAGGGGGGGACTCCCGTATCTACGAGCAGTACTTC.

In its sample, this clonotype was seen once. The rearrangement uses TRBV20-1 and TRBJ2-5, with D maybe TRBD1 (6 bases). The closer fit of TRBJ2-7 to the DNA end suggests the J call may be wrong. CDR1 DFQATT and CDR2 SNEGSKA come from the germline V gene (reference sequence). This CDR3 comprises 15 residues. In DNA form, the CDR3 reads TGCAGTGCTAGTCAAAGAGGCAGGGGTCGGTTCGAGCAGTACTTC. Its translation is CSASQRGRGRFEQYF.

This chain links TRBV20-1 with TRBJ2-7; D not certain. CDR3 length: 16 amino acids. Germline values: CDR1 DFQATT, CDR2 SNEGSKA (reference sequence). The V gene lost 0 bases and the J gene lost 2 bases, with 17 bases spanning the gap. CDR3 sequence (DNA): TGCAGTGCTAGAGAATTTAAGGCCGGCACCACCTACGAGCAGTACTTC. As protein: CSAREFKAGTTYEQYF.

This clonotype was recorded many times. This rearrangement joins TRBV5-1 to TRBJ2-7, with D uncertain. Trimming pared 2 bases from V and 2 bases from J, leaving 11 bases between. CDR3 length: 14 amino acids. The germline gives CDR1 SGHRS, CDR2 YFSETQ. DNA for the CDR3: TGCGCCAGCAGCTTAGTGGGGTCCCCCTACGAGCAGTACTTC. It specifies CASSLVGSPYEQYF.

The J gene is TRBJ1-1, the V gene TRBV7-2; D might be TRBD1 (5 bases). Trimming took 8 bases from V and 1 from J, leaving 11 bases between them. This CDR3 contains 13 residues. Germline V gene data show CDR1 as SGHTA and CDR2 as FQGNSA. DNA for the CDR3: TGTGCCAGCCGTGGGGGAAGGAACACTGAAGCTTTCTTT. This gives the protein CASRGGRNTEAFF.

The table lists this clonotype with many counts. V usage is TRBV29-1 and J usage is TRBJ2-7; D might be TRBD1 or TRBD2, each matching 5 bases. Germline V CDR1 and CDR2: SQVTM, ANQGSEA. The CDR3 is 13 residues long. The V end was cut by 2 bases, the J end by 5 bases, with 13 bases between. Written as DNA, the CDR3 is TGCAGCGTTGAACTTGGGGGTGGTCACGAGCAGTACTTC. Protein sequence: CSVELGGGHEQYF.

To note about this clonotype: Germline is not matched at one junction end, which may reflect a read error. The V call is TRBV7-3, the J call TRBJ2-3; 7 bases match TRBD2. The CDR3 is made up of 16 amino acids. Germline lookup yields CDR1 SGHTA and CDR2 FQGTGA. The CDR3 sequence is CVSSLAGGSPPDTQYF. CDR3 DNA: TGTGTCAGCAGCTTAGCCGGCGGGAGCCCCCCAGATACGCAGTATTTT.

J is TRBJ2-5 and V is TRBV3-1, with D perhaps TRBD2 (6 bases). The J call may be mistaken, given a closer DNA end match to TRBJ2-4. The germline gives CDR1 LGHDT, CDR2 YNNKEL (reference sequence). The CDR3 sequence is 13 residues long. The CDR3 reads CASIGRAKNIQYF. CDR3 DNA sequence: TGTGCCAGCATAGGGAGGGCCAAAAACATTCAGTACTTC.

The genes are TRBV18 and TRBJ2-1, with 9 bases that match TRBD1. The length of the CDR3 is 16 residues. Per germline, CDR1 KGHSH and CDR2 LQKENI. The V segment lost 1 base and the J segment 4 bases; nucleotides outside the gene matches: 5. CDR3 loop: CASSPLGQGLYNEQFF. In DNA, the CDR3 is TGTGCCAGCTCACCACTCGGACAGGGGTTGTACAATGAGCAGTTCTTC.

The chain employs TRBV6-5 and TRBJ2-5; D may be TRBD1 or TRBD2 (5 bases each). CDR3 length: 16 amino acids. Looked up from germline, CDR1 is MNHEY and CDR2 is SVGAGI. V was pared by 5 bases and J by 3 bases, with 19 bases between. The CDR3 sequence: CASSPITGTDKETQYF. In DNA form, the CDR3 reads TGTGCCAGCAGTCCGATTACCGGGACGGATAAAGAGACCCAGTACTTC.

The CDR3 DNA is TGTGCCAGCAGCTTAGTTGGAACAGGCGTTTCTTCCTACAATGAGCAGTTCTTC. This sequence encodes CASSLVGTGVSSYNEQFF. This chain uses TRBV7-9 with TRBJ2-1, with D possibly TRBD1 on 5 matching bases. CDR3 length equals 18 residues. Germline CDR1 and CDR2: SEHNR and FQNEAQ (reference sequence). V was shortened by 1 base and J by 1 base, with 17 bases between the two germline ends.

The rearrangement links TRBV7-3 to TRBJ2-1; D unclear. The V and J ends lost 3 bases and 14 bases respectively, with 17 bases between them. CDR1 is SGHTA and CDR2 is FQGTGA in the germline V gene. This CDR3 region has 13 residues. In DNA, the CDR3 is TGTGCCAGCAGCTTCTCCGACCTGAAAACCAAGTTCTTC. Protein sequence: CASSFSDLKTKFF.

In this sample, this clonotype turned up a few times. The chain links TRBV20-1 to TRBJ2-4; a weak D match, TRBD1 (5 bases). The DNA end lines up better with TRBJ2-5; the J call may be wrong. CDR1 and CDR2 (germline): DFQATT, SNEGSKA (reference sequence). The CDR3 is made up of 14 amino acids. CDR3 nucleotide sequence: TGCAGTGCTAGAGAAGGGGCTGTGCAAGAGACCCAGTACTTC. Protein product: CSAREGAVQETQYF.

The CDR3 loop reads CATSRVTGVGNSPLHF. The CDR3 DNA sequence: TGTGCCACCAGCAGAGTGACAGGGGTTGGTAATTCACCCCTCCACTTT. This sequence joins TRBV15 and TRBJ1-6; 8 bases are shared with TRBD1. Looked up from germline, CDR1 is LNHNV and CDR2 is YYDKDF (reference sequence). The CDR3 contains 16 residues. With V trimmed by 1 base and J by 6 bases, 5 bases remained unmatched.

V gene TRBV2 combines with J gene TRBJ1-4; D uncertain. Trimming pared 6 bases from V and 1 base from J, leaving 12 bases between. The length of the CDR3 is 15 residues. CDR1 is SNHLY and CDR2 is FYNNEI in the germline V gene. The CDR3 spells CASRFGSLTNEKLFF. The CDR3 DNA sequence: TGTGCCAGCAGATTCGGGTCGTTAACTAATGAAAAACTGTTTTTT.

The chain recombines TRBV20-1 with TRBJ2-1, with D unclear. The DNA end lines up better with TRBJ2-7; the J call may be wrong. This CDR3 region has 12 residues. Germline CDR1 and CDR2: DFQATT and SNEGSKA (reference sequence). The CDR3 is CSAKGQPYEQYF. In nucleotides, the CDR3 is TGCAGTGCTAAAGGTCAGCCCTACGAGCAGTACTTC.